Sequencing of this TCR beta chain was carried out in a study of shared clonotypes between healthy human individuals. V was trimmed by 3 bases and J by 11 bases, leaving 11 bases between them. CDR3 length: 11 amino acids. Germline V lookup: CDR1 DFQATT, CDR2 SNEGSKA (reference sequence). Notes on the study in general: The generation probabilities recorded for non-shared clonotypes fell below those of clonotypes shared by all four donors. For sorted subsets, rarefaction showed incomplete sequencing despite large depth.

Repertoires were generated with immunoSEQ multiplex PCR, while TCRdb's copy carries only in-frame clones and drops some. Among 2,500,000 or so clones listed, approximately 90% were seen once. As for this clone: Its antigen is still unknown.

The healthy adult donors were HIV-negative and reported no recent acute infections or vaccinations. All participating donors were Caucasian adults from Nashville, Tennessee. Sequencing used naive CD4+ T cells sorted from blood. Subset of the sample: CD45RA+ positively selected. This chain links TRBV20-1 with TRBJ2-1; D remains unclear. The receptor comes from a man between 18 and 35 years old in good health. Here the CDR3 reads CSASSFGQQFF. The CDR3 DNA follows: TGCAGTGCTAGCAGTTTCGGCCAGCAGTTCTTC.